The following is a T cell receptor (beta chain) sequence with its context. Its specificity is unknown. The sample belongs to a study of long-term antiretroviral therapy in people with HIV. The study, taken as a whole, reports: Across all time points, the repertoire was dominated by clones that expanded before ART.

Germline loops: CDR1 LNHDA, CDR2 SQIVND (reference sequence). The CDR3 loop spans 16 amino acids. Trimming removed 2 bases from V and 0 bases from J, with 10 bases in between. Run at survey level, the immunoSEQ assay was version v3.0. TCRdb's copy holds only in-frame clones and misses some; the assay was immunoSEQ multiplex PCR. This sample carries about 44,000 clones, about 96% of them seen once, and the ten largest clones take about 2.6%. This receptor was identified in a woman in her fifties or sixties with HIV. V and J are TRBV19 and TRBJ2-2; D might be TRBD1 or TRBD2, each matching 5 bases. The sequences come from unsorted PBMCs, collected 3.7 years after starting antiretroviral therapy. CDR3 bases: TGTGCCAGTAGTATATGGGGACGATCGAACACCGGGGAGCTGTTTTTT. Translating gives CASSIWGRSNTGELFF.